This T cell receptor beta chain was observed in a study of T cell repertoires in cytomegalovirus infection. Study at large: Based on public TCR beta signatures, there were indications of CMV infection and of a matching HLA type. Study findings and constraints: Within the response measured ex vivo, HLA-C-restricted CMV-specific TCR beta clonotypes were dominant. Carriers of CMV and the relevant HLA type were discriminated by public TCR beta frequency.

Only one count was recorded for this clonotype. The target antigen is unknown. TCRdb re-called the reads with MiXCR, one entry per CDR3 protein. Among 150,000 to 200,000 distinct CDR3 sequences listed, approximately 28% were seen once. Germline V CDR1 and CDR2: SGDLS, YYNGEE. Between the trimmed V and J ends, which lost 0 bases and 0 bases, there was a span of 9 bases. The CDR3 runs 15 residues. The sample consisted of PBMCs. The source of this sequence is a human donor in good health (CMV status not recorded). Some clones in this sample may be carry-over from other donors' samples. This chain links TRBV9 with TRBJ1-1, with a possible D match to TRBD1 (5 bases). The CDR3 protein is CASSVGGPLNTEAFF. DNA of the CDR3: TGTGCCAGCAGCGTAGGGGGCCCCCTGAACACTGAAGCTTTCTTT.